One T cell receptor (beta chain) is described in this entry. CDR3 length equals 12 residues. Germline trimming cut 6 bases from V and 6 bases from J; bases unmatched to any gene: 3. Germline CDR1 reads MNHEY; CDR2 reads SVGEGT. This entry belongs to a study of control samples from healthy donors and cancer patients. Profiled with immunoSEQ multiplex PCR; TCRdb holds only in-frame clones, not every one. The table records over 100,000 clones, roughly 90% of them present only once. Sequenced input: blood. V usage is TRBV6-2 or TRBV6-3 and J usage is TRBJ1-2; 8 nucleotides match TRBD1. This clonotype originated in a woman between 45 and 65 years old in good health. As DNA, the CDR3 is TGTGCCAGCAGCTGGACAGGGCATGGCTACACCTTC. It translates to CASSWTGHGYTF.